Listed below are T cell receptor beta chains from one sample, sequenced in a study of OX40 agonist ivuxolimab in advanced cancers. Clones were read by immunoSEQ multiplex PCR, and TCRdb kept only the in-frame ones, dropping some. There are approximately 92,000 clones in the sample; approximately 94% occur only once, and around 0.17% lies in the top ten. The sample consisted of CD4+ or CD8+ T cells sorted from blood, taken in a trial of the OX40 agonist ivuxolimab. The receptors shown here come from an adult with an advanced solid tumor such as melanoma, head and neck, liver or kidney cancer. Both conserved end residues are part of each CDR3. D genes are given only for firm matches. Where a row states a size, it is once, few, many or the class of an expanded clone; other rows omit it.

v_gene	j_gene	d_gene	abundance	CDR3aa	CDR3nt
TRBV7-9	TRBJ1-1	.	.	CASSYQTGEAFF	TGTGCCAGCAGCTATCAGACAGGTGAAGCTTTCTTT
TRBV19	TRBJ2-7	.	.	CASSWTPSGEQYF	TGTGCCAGTAGTTGGACACCTTCGGGGGAGCAGTACTTC
TRBV4-1	TRBJ1-6	.	.	CASSRNMDSPLHF	TGCGCCAGCAGCCGGAACATGGATTCACCCCTCCACTTT
TRBV6-9	TRBJ1-5	TRBD1	.	CASSYLQGVPPQHF	TGTGCCAGCAGTTACTTACAGGGGGTGCCGCCCCAGCATTTT
TRBV7-6	TRBJ2-5	.	.	CASSLAQGLPIQETQYF	TGTGCCAGCAGCTTAGCCCAAGGACTACCAATACAAGAGACCCAGTACTTC
TRBV7-9	TRBJ1-1	.	once	CASGQSNTEAFF	TGTGCCAGCGGACAGAGCAACACTGAAGCTTTCTTT
TRBV6-5	TRBJ2-2	.	.	CASSWGVFANTGELFF	TGTGCCAGCAGTTGGGGGGTGTTCGCGAACACCGGGGAGCTGTTTTTT
TRBV6-1	TRBJ2-1	.	.	CASSGPLNNEQFF	TGTGCCAGCAGTGGCCCTCTTAACAATGAGCAGTTCTTC
TRBV15	TRBJ1-1	.	.	CATSGPRLQGEAFF	TGTGCCACCAGCGGACCCCGCCTACAGGGTGAAGCTTTCTTT
TRBV5-1	TRBJ2-2	.	.	CASSYLTPAGELFF	TGCGCCAGCAGCTACCTTACACCTGCGGGGGAGCTGTTTTTT
TRBV10-2	TRBJ1-6	.	few	CASREWTSNSPLHF	TGCGCCAGCAGGGAGTGGACATCAAATTCACCCCTCCACTTT
TRBV6-1	TRBJ2-5	.	.	CASSEGTGKTQYF	TGTGCCAGCAGTGAAGGAACAGGGAAGACCCAGTACTTC
TRBV14	TRBJ2-7	.	.	CASSSHGGTVPYEQYF	TGTGCCAGCAGCTCCCACGGCGGGACAGTGCCGTACGAGCAGTACTTC
TRBV9	TRBJ2-5	TRBD2	.	CASSVATSTSGREQETQYF	TGTGCCAGCAGCGTAGCTACGTCGACTAGCGGGAGGGAACAAGAGACCCAGTACTTC
TRBV9	TRBJ2-5	TRBD2	.	CASSVGTGLAGGQETQYF	TGTGCCAGCAGCGTAGGTACCGGACTAGCGGGGGGCCAAGAGACCCAGTACTTC
TRBV9	TRBJ1-4	.	.	CASSAEPGRHKEKLFF	TGTGCCAGCAGCGCCGAGCCGGGCCGACATAAGGAAAAACTGTTTTTT
TRBV11-3	TRBJ2-7	TRBD2	.	CASSLSGSIAYEQYF	TGTGCCAGCAGCCTTAGCGGGAGCATTGCCTACGAGCAGTACTTC
TRBV29-1	TRBJ2-1	TRBD2	.	CSVDVGLAINEQFF	TGCAGCGTTGACGTGGGACTAGCGATCAATGAGCAGTTCTTC
TRBV18	TRBJ1-2	.	.	CASSPGVQGNGYTF	TGTGCCAGCTCACCAGGTGTACAGGGAAATGGCTACACCTTC
TRBV7-2	TRBJ1-1	TRBD1	.	CASKPGQANTEAFF	TGTGCCAGCAAGCCGGGACAGGCGAACACTGAAGCTTTCTTT
TRBV7-9	TRBJ1-3	.	once	CASSLRRAGNTIYF	TGTGCCAGCAGCCTACGGAGGGCTGGAAACACCATATATTTT
TRBV7-2	TRBJ1-6	TRBD1	.	CASSFAGGDSPLHF	TGTGCCAGCAGCTTTGCAGGGGGGGATTCACCCCTCCACTTT
TRBV4-1	TRBJ1-5	.	once	CASSQVPTVNQPQHF	TGCGCCAGCAGCCAAGTGCCGACAGTTAATCAGCCCCAGCATTTT
TRBV10-3	TRBJ2-7	TRBD1	once	CAIGTGNSYEQYF	TGTGCCATCGGGACAGGGAATTCCTACGAGCAGTACTTC
TRBV4-1	TRBJ2-5	.	.	CASSPRTGETQYF	TGCGCCAGCAGCCCCCGGACTGGGGAGACCCAGTACTTC
TRBV30	TRBJ2-1	TRBD2	.	CAWTTSGRALEQFF	TGTGCCTGGACGACTAGCGGGAGGGCCCTTGAGCAGTTCTTC
TRBV10-3	TRBJ1-5	.	.	CAIRDSNQPQHF	TGTGCCATCCGGGACTCTAATCAGCCCCAGCATTTT
TRBV28	TRBJ1-5	TRBD1	.	CASRWTGLNQPQHF	TGTGCCAGCAGGTGGACAGGGCTGAATCAGCCCCAGCATTTT
TRBV5-5	TRBJ2-1	.	.	CASSTLGGNEQFF	TGTGCCAGCAGCACCCTAGGGGGCAATGAGCAGTTCTTC
TRBV14	TRBJ2-3	TRBD2	.	CASSHWGETGLVIKVSTDTQYF	TGTGCCAGCAGCCATTGGGGAGAAACGGGACTAGTTATTAAGGTTAGCACAGATACGCAGTATTTT
TRBV7-7	TRBJ2-7	.	.	CASSPGVTLSYEQYF	TGTGCTAGCAGCCCGGGGGTAACTCTCTCCTACGAGCAGTACTTC
TRBV19	TRBJ2-5	.	.	CASSPIRTARETQYF	TGTGCCAGTAGTCCCATAAGGACAGCACGGGAGACCCAGTACTTC
TRBV5-1	TRBJ2-1	TRBD1	.	CASSSSGQQGVWNEQFF	TGCGCCAGTAGCAGCTCTGGCCAACAGGGGGTTTGGAATGAGCAGTTCTTC
TRBV19	TRBJ1-6	.	once	CATSLQPDGNSPLHF	TGTGCCACTAGCTTGCAGCCAGACGGTAATTCACCCCTCCACTTT
TRBV4-2	TRBJ2-5	TRBD2	.	CASSQDAGLAGWQETQYF	TGTGCCAGCAGCCAAGACGCGGGACTAGCGGGATGGCAAGAGACCCAGTACTTC
TRBV7-9	TRBJ2-7	.	.	CASSLVATPGHGSYEQYF	TGTGCCAGCAGCTTAGTGGCAACCCCGGGGCACGGCTCCTACGAGCAGTACTTC
TRBV28	TRBJ2-7	TRBD2	.	CASSFPAGGPYEQYF	TGTGCCAGCAGTTTCCCAGCGGGGGGGCCCTACGAGCAGTACTTC
TRBV19	TRBJ2-5	TRBD2	once	CASSLAGGRETQYF	TGTGCCAGTAGTCTTGCCGGGGGGAGGGAGACCCAGTACTTC
TRBV6-6	TRBJ1-1	.	.	CASSRQEMNTEAFF	TGTGCCAGCAGCAGACAGGAAATGAACACTGAAGCTTTCTTT
TRBV7-7	TRBJ2-7	TRBD1	.	CASSSAWGQGYEQYF	TGTGCTAGCAGCTCTGCTTGGGGACAGGGTTACGAGCAGTACTTC
TRBV10-3	TRBJ2-5	.	.	CAISESPVQETQYF	TGTGCCATCAGTGAGTCGCCGGTCCAAGAGACCCAGTACTTC
TRBV7-2	TRBJ1-2	.	.	CASSARISNYGYTF	TGTGCCAGCAGCGCCCGGATCAGTAACTATGGCTACACCTTC
TRBV4-3	TRBJ2-7	.	.	CASSQESGAEQYF	TGCGCCAGCAGCCAAGAGTCAGGGGCCGAGCAGTACTTC
TRBV7-2	TRBJ2-7	TRBD1	.	CASSLWGRQGGYEQYF	TGTGCCAGCAGCTTATGGGGCCGACAGGGCGGGTACGAGCAGTACTTC
TRBV28	TRBJ1-6	.	.	CASSRTGLGSPLHF	TGTGCCAGCAGTCGGACGGGGTTGGGTTCACCCCTCCACTTT
TRBV11-2	TRBJ1-4	TRBD1	.	CASSRGLDEKLFF	TGTGCCAGCAGCAGGGGGCTCGATGAAAAACTGTTTTTT